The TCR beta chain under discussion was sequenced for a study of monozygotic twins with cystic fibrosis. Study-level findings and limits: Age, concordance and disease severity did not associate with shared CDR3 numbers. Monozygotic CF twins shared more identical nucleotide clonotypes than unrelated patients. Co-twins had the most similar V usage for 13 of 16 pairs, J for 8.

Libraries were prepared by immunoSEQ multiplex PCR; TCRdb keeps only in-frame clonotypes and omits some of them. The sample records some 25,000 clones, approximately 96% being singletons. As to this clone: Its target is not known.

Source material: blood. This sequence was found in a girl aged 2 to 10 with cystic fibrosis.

The CDR3 sequence is CAWMPNRGLMNTEAFF. CDR3 DNA sequence: TGTGCCTGGATGCCAAACAGAGGGTTGATGAACACTGAAGCTTTCTTT. The chain recombines TRBV30 with TRBJ1-1, with no clear D. The germline V gene encodes CDR1 GTSNPN and CDR2 SVGIG (reference sequence). Between the trimmed V and J ends, which lost 4 bases and 0 bases, there was a span of 18 bases. This CDR3 spans 16 amino acids.